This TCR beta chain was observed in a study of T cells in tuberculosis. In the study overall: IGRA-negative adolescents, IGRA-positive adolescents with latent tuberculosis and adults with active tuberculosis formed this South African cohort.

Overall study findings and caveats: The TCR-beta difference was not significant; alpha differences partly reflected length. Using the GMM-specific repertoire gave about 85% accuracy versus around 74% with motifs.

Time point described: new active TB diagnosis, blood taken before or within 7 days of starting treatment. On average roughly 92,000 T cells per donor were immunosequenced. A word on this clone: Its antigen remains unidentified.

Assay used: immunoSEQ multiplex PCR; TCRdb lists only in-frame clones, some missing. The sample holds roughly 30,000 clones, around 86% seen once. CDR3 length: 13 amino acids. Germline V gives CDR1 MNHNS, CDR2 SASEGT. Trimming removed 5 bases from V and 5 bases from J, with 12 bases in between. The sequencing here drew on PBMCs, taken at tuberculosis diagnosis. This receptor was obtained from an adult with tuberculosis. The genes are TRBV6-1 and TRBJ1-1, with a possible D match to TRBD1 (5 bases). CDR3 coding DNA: TGTGCCAGCAGTCAGGGCCTAAAGACTGAAGCTTTCTTT. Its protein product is CASSQGLKTEAFF.